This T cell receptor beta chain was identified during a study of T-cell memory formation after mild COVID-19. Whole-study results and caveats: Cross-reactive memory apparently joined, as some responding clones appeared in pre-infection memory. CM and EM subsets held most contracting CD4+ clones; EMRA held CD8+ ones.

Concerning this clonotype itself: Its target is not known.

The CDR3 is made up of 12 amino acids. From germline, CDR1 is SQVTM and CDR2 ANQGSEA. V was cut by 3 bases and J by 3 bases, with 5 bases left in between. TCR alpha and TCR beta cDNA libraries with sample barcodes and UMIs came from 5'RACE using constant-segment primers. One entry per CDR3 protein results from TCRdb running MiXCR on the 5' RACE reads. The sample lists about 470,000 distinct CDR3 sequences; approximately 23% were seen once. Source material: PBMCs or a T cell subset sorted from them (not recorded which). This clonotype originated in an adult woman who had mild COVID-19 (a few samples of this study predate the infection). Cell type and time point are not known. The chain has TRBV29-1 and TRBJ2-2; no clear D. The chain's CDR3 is CSVERHTGELFF. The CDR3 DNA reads TGCAGCGTTGAGCGGCACACCGGGGAGCTGTTTTTT.